The 29 T cell receptor beta chains below all came from one sample that was sequenced in a study of CD8+ T cells in alopecia areata. cDNA reverse transcribed from extracted RNA served as the sequencing template. TCRdb keeps only in-frame clones here, not all; method: immunoSEQ multiplex PCR. The repertoire holds hundreds of thousands of clones, with about three fifths as singletons. The treatment here: oral pan-JAK inhibitor, 5-10 mg twice daily. Specimen: CD4+ T cells sorted from blood, collected around week 53, from a patient treated with tofacitinib. Receptor source: a human donor with alopecia areata.

The chain combines TRBV5-4 with TRBJ1-6, with 12 bases matching TRBD1. V lost 0 bases to trimming and J lost 10 bases; unmatched junction nucleotides: 8. This CDR3 spans 17 amino acids. Germline V lookup: CDR1 SGHNT, CDR2 YYREEE (reference sequence). The CDR3 loop reads CASSLVGGDRGRSPLHF. The CDR3 coding sequence is TGTGCCAGCAGCTTGGTCGGCGGGGACAGGGGGCGGTCACCCCTCCACTTT. Filled out from reference TRBV5-4 and TRBJ1-6, the complete variable domain reads ETGVTQSPTHLIKTRGQQVTLRCSSQSGHNTVSWYQQALGQGPQFIFQYYREEENGRGNFPPRFSGLQFPNYSSELNVNALELDDSALYLCASSLVGGDRGRSPLHFGNGTRLTVT.

This clone was counted at least ten times. The chain combines TRBV5-1 with TRBJ2-5, with 7 nucleotides matching TRBD1. J lost 4 bases, V lost 4 bases, and 7 bases had no gene match. The CDR3 covers 14 residues. Germline V gene sequence: CDR1 SGHRS, CDR2 YFSETQ. CDR3 amino acids: CASSPGTAVETQYF. CDR3 DNA sequence: TGCGCCAGCAGCCCCGGGACAGCTGTAGAGACCCAGTACTTC.

This sequence joins TRBV6-5 and TRBJ2-1; TRBD2 aligns across 12 bases. V lost 0 bases and J lost 10; bases outside the gene matches: 4. The CDR3 spans 15 residues. Germline CDR1 reads MNHEY; CDR2 reads SVGAGI. The CDR3 DNA follows: TGTGCCAGCAGTTACTCCGGGACTAGCGGGCGCGAGCAGTTCTTC. It translates to CASSYSGTSGREQFF.

The chain has TRBV10-3 and TRBJ2-3, with 7 bases that match TRBD2. V dropped 2 bases and J dropped 2; count of bases not matched to a gene: 4. Per the germline V gene, CDR1 is ENHRY and CDR2 is SYGVKD. There are 15 residues in the CDR3. The CDR3 sequence is CAISEGAGLTDTQYF. CDR3 nucleotide sequence: TGTGCCATCAGTGAGGGAGCGGGGCTCACAGATACGCAGTATTTT.

The rearrangement uses TRBV7-2 and TRBJ2-7; D call uncertain. The germline V gene encodes CDR1 SGHTA and CDR2 FQGNSA. V was shortened by 5 bases and J by 6 bases, with 8 bases between the two germline ends. This CDR3 region has 11 residues. This chain's CDR3 is CASSPALEQYF. CDR3 coding DNA: TGTGCCAGCAGCCCGGCTCTCGAGCAGTACTTC.

Points on this clone: This same CDR3 is encoded by further DNA sequences in the sample. The V call is TRBV29-1, the J call TRBJ1-5, with D uncertain. Trimming pared 4 bases from V and 4 bases from J, leaving 8 bases between. The CDR3 covers 12 residues. Germline V gene sequence: CDR1 SQVTM, CDR2 ANQGSEA. The CDR3 region has the DNA TGCAGCGTTGGAGGGTCAAATCAGCCCCAGCATTTT. Its protein product is CSVGGSNQPQHF.

For the CDR3, the DNA is TGTGCCAGCAGCCCCGGAATGAACACTGAAGCTTTCTTT. This translates into CASSPGMNTEAFF. The chain combines TRBV11-2 with TRBJ1-1; D is unresolved. The CDR3 has 13 residues. Germline V gives CDR1 SGHAT, CDR2 FQNNGV. Deletions cut 5 bases from V and 0 bases from J, with 7 bases between. Based on the CDR3 plus reference TRBV11-2 and TRBJ1-1, the full variable domain is EAGVAQSPRYKIIEKRQSVAFWCNPISGHATLYWYQQILGQGPKLLIQFQNNGVVDDSQLPKDRFSAERLKGVDSTLKIQPAKLEDSAVYLCASSPGMNTEAFFGQGTRLTVV.

The table lists this clone with many counts. Distinct nucleotide sequences in the sample also encode this CDR3. V gene TRBV27 combines with J gene TRBJ1-1; no reliable D call. Trimming left V 3 bases short and J 0 bases short, with 5 bases between. CDR1 and CDR2 from the germline V gene are MNHEY and SMNVEV (reference sequence). There are 13 residues in the CDR3. The CDR3 DNA sequence: TGTGCCAGCAGTTTTCTTCTGAACACTGAAGCTTTCTTT. Encoded protein: CASSFLLNTEAFF.

This chain uses TRBV11-1 with TRBJ2-5, with TRBD2 matching over 15 bases. The ends lost 5 bases at V and 5 bases at J; junction bases unmatched: 9. Germline CDR1 is SGHAT and CDR2 is FQDESV (reference sequence). The CDR3 is 17 amino acids. CDR3 sequence: CASSKGLAGGLEETQYF. CDR3 nucleotide sequence: TGTGCCAGCAGCAAAGGACTAGCGGGGGGGCTGGAGGAGACCCAGTACTTC.

This clone was picked up one time. The chain recombines TRBV9 with TRBJ1-6, with TRBD1 matching 8 bases. The V gene's germline CDR1 is SGDLS and CDR2 YYNGEE. V trimming: 4 bases; J trimming: 4 bases; junction bases outside the gene matches: 10. The CDR3 is 17 residues long. CDR3 region: CASSPQGAGSYNSPLHF. The CDR3 bases are TGTGCCAGCAGCCCCCAGGGGGCAGGGTCGTATAATTCACCCCTCCACTTT.

CDR3 sequence (DNA): TGTGCCAGCAGTTTTGGAGGCCGCTACGAGCAGTACTTC. This encodes CASSFGGRYEQYF. The rearrangement links TRBV27 to TRBJ2-5, with TRBD2 as a possible D gene (5 bases). The J call may be faulty, since TRBJ2-7 better matches the DNA end. The CDR3 length is 13 residues. Germline loops: CDR1 MNHEY, CDR2 SMNVEV (reference sequence).

The rearrangement joins TRBV18 to TRBJ2-5; no definite D call. Deletions cut 3 bases from V and 3 bases from J, with 8 bases between. Germline V gene data show CDR1 as KGHSH and CDR2 as LQKENI. The CDR3 is made up of 13 amino acids. DNA of the CDR3: TGTGCCAGCTCACCCGGAGTGGAAGAGACCCAGTACTTC. Translating gives CASSPGVEETQYF.

The rearrangement joins TRBV6-5 to TRBJ1-2; possible D gene TRBD1, 5 bases. CDR1 and CDR2 (germline): MNHEY, SVGAGI. The CDR3 extends over 13 amino acids. V was shortened by 8 bases and J by 2 bases, with 12 bases between the two germline ends. CDR3 DNA: TGTGCCAGCGGGTCGACAGCGAACTATGGCTACACCTTC. It codes for CASGSTANYGYTF.

This clone was seen a handful of times. This chain uses TRBV19 with TRBJ2-3; D unclear. The CDR3 spans 11 residues. Deletions cut 2 bases from V and 3 bases from J, with 0 bases between. Germline CDR1 LNHDA, CDR2 SQIVND (reference sequence). CDR3 nucleotides: TGTGCCAGTAGTATAACAGATACGCAGTATTTT. Translated: CASSITDTQYF. The full variable domain, rest sourced from reference TRBV19 and TRBJ2-3, is DGGITQSPKYLFRKEGQNVTLSCEQNLNHDAMYWYRQDPGQGLRLIYYSQIVNDFQKGDIAEGYSVSREKKESFPLTVTSAQKNPTAFYLCASSITDTQYFGPGTRLTVL.

This chain uses TRBV5-1 with TRBJ2-7; TRBD2 matches 13 bases. The junction had 8 bases not matched to a gene; V was cut back by 4 bases and J by 1 base. Germline CDR1 and CDR2: SGHRS and YFSETQ. The CDR3 has 17 residues. The CDR3 loop is CASSPTSGGAASYEQYF. The CDR3 DNA sequence: TGCGCCAGCAGCCCAACTAGCGGGGGGGCCGCGTCCTACGAGCAGTACTTC.

This rearrangement joins TRBV5-4 to TRBJ2-4, with 8 bases fitting TRBD1. Germline CDR1 reads SGHNT; CDR2 reads YYREEE (reference sequence). With V trimmed by 4 bases and J by 1 base, 4 bases remained unmatched. The CDR3 is 15 residues long. DNA of the CDR3: TGTGCCAGCAGCCCCGGACAGGGTGCCAAAAACATTCAGTACTTC. Amino acids: CASSPGQGAKNIQYF. Full variable domain (remainder filled in from reference TRBV5-4 and TRBJ2-4): ETGVTQSPTHLIKTRGQQVTLRCSSQSGHNTVSWYQQALGQGPQFIFQYYREEENGRGNFPPRFSGLQFPNYSSELNVNALELDDSALYLCASSPGQGAKNIQYFGAGTRLSVL.

This clone was seen once. DNA of the CDR3: TGTGCCTGGAGGTCCAGGGGGGCCCTGGGAGAGCAGTACTTC. Translation: CAWRSRGALGEQYF. V gene TRBV30 combines with J gene TRBJ2-7, with a weak D call TRBD1 (7 bases). The V gene lost 3 bases and the J gene lost 7 bases, with 19 bases spanning the gap. In germline, CDR1 is GTSNPN, CDR2 SVGIG (reference sequence). This CDR3 is 14 amino acids long.

J is TRBJ2-7 and V is TRBV30, with a tentative D call TRBD1 (5 bases). Trimming cost V 8 bases and J 10 bases, with 15 bases left between them. The CDR3 runs to 10 residues. The germline V gene encodes CDR1 GTSNPN and CDR2 SVGIG (reference sequence). The CDR3 DNA reads TGTGCCGGTGGGGCCCCGTCCCAGTACTTC. Amino acids: CAGGAPSQYF.

The V and J genes are TRBV7-3 and TRBJ2-1; 8 positions agree with TRBD2. Germline trimming cut 1 base from V and 3 bases from J; bases unmatched to any gene: 2. Germline CDR1 reads SGHTA; CDR2 reads FQGTGA. The CDR3 totals 15 residues. The CDR3 region has the DNA TGTGCCAGCAGCTTAATCGGGACTAGCTACAATGAGCAGTTCTTC. It codes for CASSLIGTSYNEQFF.

The chain combines TRBV25-1 with TRBJ1-2; 10 bases are a match to TRBD1. This CDR3 region has 15 residues. Germline values: CDR1 MGHDK, CDR2 SYGVNS. With V trimmed by 5 bases and J by 7 bases, 10 bases remained unmatched. CDR3 residues: CASSLGDRGPSGYTF. In DNA, the CDR3 is TGTGCCAGCAGTCTCGGAGACAGGGGGCCCAGTGGCTACACCTTC.

The chain recombines TRBV11-2 with TRBJ1-1; unclear D gene. Germline loops: CDR1 SGHAT, CDR2 FQNNGV. The V end lost 1 base, the J end lost 1 base, and 7 bases lay between the germline ends. There are 14 residues in the CDR3. The CDR3 DNA reads as TGTGCCAGCAGCTTAGTCGCAGGGAACACTGAAGCTTTCTTT. Its translation is CASSLVAGNTEAFF.

The chain links TRBV7-2 to TRBJ2-7; D not resolved. V was cut by 1 base and J by 3 bases, with 13 bases left in between. Germline lookup yields CDR1 SGHTA and CDR2 FQGNSA. This CDR3 contains 15 residues. In DNA, the CDR3 is TGTGCCAGCAGCTTAGTGAAGGCAGGTAACTACGAGCAGTACTTC. It yields the protein CASSLVKAGNYEQYF.

The genes are TRBV7-2 and TRBJ2-2; a weak D match, TRBD2 (6 bases). With 5 bases removed from V and 3 bases from J, the gap between germline ends came to 13 bases. The CDR3 totals 15 residues. Germline loops: CDR1 SGHTA, CDR2 FQGNSA. In DNA form, the CDR3 reads TGTGCCAGCAGCCCCGAGCGGGTTGACACCGGGGAGCTGTTTTTT. Translating gives CASSPERVDTGELFF.

The V and J genes are TRBV5-1 and TRBJ2-7, with TRBD1 matching over 10 bases. Germline lookup yields CDR1 SGHRS and CDR2 YFSETQ. With 3 bases clipped from V and 3 bases from J, the junction kept 3 bases outside the gene matches. CDR3 length: 14 amino acids. CDR3 in amino acids: CASSWRTGGYEQYF. The CDR3 bases are TGCGCCAGCAGCTGGAGGACAGGGGGCTACGAGCAGTACTTC.

The chain has TRBV29-1 and TRBJ2-2; a possible D gene is TRBD1 (6 bases). The germline V gene has CDR1 SQVTM and CDR2 ANQGSEA. V shed 7 bases and J shed 3 bases, with 18 bases lying between them. The CDR3 runs 15 residues. CDR3 coding DNA: TGCAGCGGGAAAGTTGGACAGCCTTACACCGGGGAGCTGTTTTTT. Its protein product is CSGKVGQPYTGELFF.

This clone was seen a few times. This sequence joins TRBV18 and TRBJ1-1; 7 positions match TRBD1. Germline values: CDR1 KGHSH, CDR2 LQKENI. V trimming: 3 bases; J trimming: 8 bases; junction bases outside the gene matches: 12. This CDR3 is 15 amino acids long. CDR3 bases: TGTGCCAGCTCACCCGACAGGGAACGTTGGACCGAAGCTTTCTTT. Translated, it gives CASSPDRERWTEAFF.

The rearrangement joins TRBV29-1 to TRBJ1-2; possibly TRBD1 for D (6 bases). V was trimmed by 7 bases and J by 7 bases, leaving 10 bases between them. The germline V gene has CDR1 SQVTM and CDR2 ANQGSEA. The CDR3 consists of 10 residues. The CDR3 region is CSAGGPGYTF. The CDR3 nucleotides are TGCAGCGCCGGGGGGCCTGGCTACACCTTC.

V usage is TRBV30 and J usage is TRBJ2-5; D is unclear. Trimming took 5 bases from V and 5 from J, leaving 9 bases between them. The germline CDR1 and CDR2 sequences are GTSNPN and SVGIG (reference sequence). The CDR3 runs 11 residues. CDR3 sequence (DNA): TGTGCCTGGGATCAATCGGAGACCCAGTACTTC. Protein sequence: CAWDQSETQYF. The variable domain in full, completed from reference TRBV30 and TRBJ2-5, reads SQTIHQWPATLVQPVGSPLSLECTVEGTSNPNLYWYRQAAGRGLQLLFYSVGIGQISSEVPQNLSASRPQDRQFILSSKKLLLSDSGFYLCAWDQSETQYFGPGTRLLVL.

The chain joins TRBV7-9 to TRBJ2-1, with TRBD2 identical over 12 bases. Germline V gene sequence: CDR1 SEHNR, CDR2 FQNEAQ (reference sequence). Germline trimming cut 4 bases from V and 4 bases from J; bases unmatched to any gene: 5. CDR3 length equals 16 residues. CDR3 DNA: TGTGCCAGCAGCTCAGAACTAGCGGGGGGTTACAATGAGCAGTTCTTC. It codes for CASSSELAGGYNEQFF.